These 19 T cell receptor beta chains came from one sample sequenced in a study of blood T cell repertoires in COVID-19. Profiling relied on immunoSEQ multiplex PCR, and the TCRdb table lists in-frame clones only, not all of them. This table has 140,000 or so clones, around nine tenths appearing once. Sequencing used peripheral blood. The receptors stem from a human donor in a cohort sampled during active COVID-19.

This sequence joins TRBV7-8 and TRBJ2-2; D might be TRBD2 (5 bases). With 2 bases removed from V and 0 bases from J, the gap between germline ends came to 13 bases. The CDR3 is 17 amino acids. Per germline, CDR1 SGHVS and CDR2 FQNEAQ. The CDR3: CASSLFIGSSNTGELFF. In DNA form, the CDR3 reads TGTGCCAGCAGCTTATTTATTGGGAGTTCGAACACCGGGGAGCTGTTTTTT.

The genes are TRBV9 and TRBJ2-3, with 10 bases matching TRBD2. Germline trimming cut 5 bases from V and 5 bases from J; bases unmatched to any gene: 8. The germline gives CDR1 SGDLS, CDR2 YYNGEE. This CDR3 region has 15 residues. The CDR3 region has the DNA TGTGCCAGCAGAGGCAGCGGGGGGGCCGGAGATACGCAGTATTTT. This codes for CASRGSGGAGDTQYF.

The chain has TRBV19 and TRBJ2-3, with 9 bases lining up with TRBD1. This CDR3 spans 12 amino acids. V was clipped by 6 bases and J by 9 bases; unmatched bases: 4. Germline CDR1 LNHDA, CDR2 SQIVND (reference sequence). The CDR3 is CASSTGQGTQYF. The CDR3 nucleotides are TGTGCCAGTAGCACCGGACAGGGGACGCAGTATTTT.

This clone was counted a single time. V usage is TRBV5-5 and J usage is TRBJ2-3, with TRBD1 matching 11 bases. From germline, CDR1 is SGHKS and CDR2 YYEKEE (reference sequence). After removal of 1 base from V and 5 bases from J, the junction contained 9 bases not matched to a gene. The CDR3 totals 17 residues. The CDR3 sequence is CASSLSPDRGLGDTQYF. CDR3 bases: TGTGCCAGCAGCTTGAGCCCGGACAGGGGGCTTGGAGATACGCAGTATTTT.

DNA of the CDR3: TGTGCCACCTCATGGCAGGGAAGCACAGATACGCAGTATTTT. Its protein is CATSWQGSTDTQYF. The chain links TRBV15 to TRBJ2-3; a weak D match, TRBD1 (5 bases). There are 14 residues in the CDR3. V lost 8 bases and J lost 0, with 12 bases in between. The germline V gene encodes CDR1 LNHNV and CDR2 YYDKDF (reference sequence).

The chain couples TRBV5-1 to TRBJ2-7; D is undetermined. The germline CDR1 and CDR2 sequences are SGHRS and YFSETQ. CDR3 length: 15 residues. V lost 0 bases and J lost 3, with 13 bases in between. The CDR3 protein is CASSLAGSQNYEQYF. CDR3 DNA: TGCGCCAGCAGCTTGGCAGGATCTCAGAACTACGAGCAGTACTTC.

V is TRBV2 and J is TRBJ2-6; 8 bases match TRBD1. V dropped 11 bases and J dropped 4; count of bases not matched to a gene: 19. CDR3 size: 18 residues. Germline CDR1 is SNHLY and CDR2 is FYNNEI. As DNA, the CDR3 is TGTGCCGTTCCGGGACAGGCCTCTAGTTCGGCGGGGGCCAACGTCCTGACTTTC. Protein sequence: CAVPGQASSSAGANVLTF. The complete variable domain, with remaining parts taken from reference TRBV2 and TRBJ2-6, reads EPEVTQTPSHQVTQMGQEVILRCVPISNHLYFYWYRQILGQKVEFLVSFYNNEISEKSEIFDDQFSVERPDGSNFTLKIRSTKLEDSAMYFCAVPGQASSSAGANVLTFGAGSRLTVL.

This chain uses TRBV5-1 with TRBJ1-1; 7 bases fit TRBD1. Germline values: CDR1 SGHRS, CDR2 YFSETQ. This CDR3 has 12 amino acids. J lost 6 bases, V lost 2 bases, and 1 base had no gene match. The DNA for the CDR3 is TGCGCCAGCAGCTTCCAGGGGGCTGAAGCTTTCTTT. It codes for CASSFQGAEAFF.

The V gene is TRBV27, the J gene TRBJ2-1, with 11 bases lining up with TRBD2. CDR3 length: 16 residues. Germline CDR1 reads MNHEY; CDR2 reads SMNVEV (reference sequence). The trim removed 4 bases at V and 7 bases at J, leaving 9 bases unmatched. The CDR3 is CASSSSSGGAENEQFF. In nucleotides, the CDR3 is TGTGCCAGCAGTTCAAGTAGCGGGGGGGCGGAAAATGAGCAGTTCTTC.

The chain combines TRBV2 with TRBJ1-2, with D possibly being TRBD1 (5 bases). The CDR3 runs to 14 residues. Germline loops: CDR1 SNHLY, CDR2 FYNNEI. V lost 6 bases and J lost 2, with 13 bases in between. Here the CDR3 DNA reads TGTGCCAGCAGCGGGGGATTACTGAACTATGGCTACACCTTC. Translating gives CASSGGLLNYGYTF. The full variable domain, with the rest looked up from reference TRBV2 and TRBJ1-2, is EPEVTQTPSHQVTQMGQEVILRCVPISNHLYFYWYRQILGQKVEFLVSFYNNEISEKSEIFDDQFSVERPDGSNFTLKIRSTKLEDSAMYFCASSGGLLNYGYTFGSGTRLTVV.

This chain links TRBV9 with TRBJ2-3; D remains ambiguous. The germline gives CDR1 SGDLS, CDR2 YYNGEE. Trimming removed 3 bases at V and 1 base at J, with 15 bases between. The CDR3 runs 16 residues. The CDR3 sequence is CASSATRSLGTDTQYF. The DNA of the CDR3 is TGTGCCAGCAGCGCCACGCGGTCTCTAGGCACAGATACGCAGTATTTT.

The gene calls are TRBV15 and TRBJ2-5; D not certain. CDR1 and CDR2 from the germline V gene are LNHNV and YYDKDF (reference sequence). CDR3 length: 14 residues. Trimming cost V 1 base and J 4 bases, with 10 bases left between them. The CDR3 DNA follows: TGTGCCACCAGCAGAGTTACAGTTTCAGAGACCCAGTACTTC. This sequence encodes CATSRVTVSETQYF.

This clone has more than one count but fewer than ten. V usage is TRBV7-6 and J usage is TRBJ1-5; D is unclear. Germline assignment: CDR1 SGHVS and CDR2 FNYEAQ. V lost 1 base to trimming and J lost 0 bases, with 13 bases between them. CDR3 length: 17 amino acids. The CDR3 sequence: CASSLGPDIYSNQPQHF. The DNA of the CDR3 is TGTGCCAGCAGCTTAGGACCCGACATCTATAGCAATCAGCCCCAGCATTTT.

The chain uses TRBV14 and TRBJ2-1; 7 bases are a match to TRBD2. The CDR3 totals 15 residues. In germline, CDR1 is SGHDN, CDR2 FVKESK. Trimming cost V 4 bases and J 8 bases; bases outside gene matches: 11. CDR3 nucleotide sequence: TGTGCCAGCAGCCCCCTCCGGCGGGGAGGGGATGAGCAGTTCTTC. Translating it yields CASSPLRRGGDEQFF. Filled out from reference TRBV14 and TRBJ2-1, the complete variable domain reads EAGVTQFPSHSVIEKGQTVTLRCDPISGHDNLYWYRRVMGKEIKFLLHFVKESKQDESGMPNNRFLAERTGGTYSTLKVQPAELEDSGVYFCASSPLRRGGDEQFFGPGTRLTVL.

This clone appeared a few times. V and J are TRBV9 and TRBJ2-7; 9 positions agree with TRBD1. The junction had 11 bases not matched to a gene; V was cut back by 4 bases and J by 3 bases. This CDR3 has 16 amino acids. Germline loops: CDR1 SGDLS, CDR2 YYNGEE. CDR3 DNA sequence: TGTGCCAGCAGCTCAGGGACAGGGAGGGCCCTCTACGAGCAGTACTTC. It yields the protein CASSSGTGRALYEQYF.

The rearrangement uses TRBV11-1 and TRBJ2-3, with a tentative D call TRBD1 (5 bases). The V gene's germline CDR1 is SGHAT and CDR2 FQDESV (reference sequence). CDR3 length: 15 amino acids. V lost 0 bases and J lost 3, with 10 bases in between. Here the CDR3 DNA reads TGTGCCAGCAGCTTAGCGCAGGGTTATACAGATACGCAGTATTTT. It specifies CASSLAQGYTDTQYF.

The CDR3 protein is CASSLHVSGDTDTQYF. Written as DNA, the CDR3 is TGTGCCAGCAGCTTACATGTTAGCGGGGACACAGATACGCAGTATTTT. The gene calls are TRBV7-3 and TRBJ2-3; 8 nucleotides match TRBD2. V trimming: 2 bases; J trimming: 2 bases; junction bases outside the gene matches: 6. In germline, CDR1 is SGHTA, CDR2 FQGTGA. The length of the CDR3 is 16 residues.

The rearrangement joins TRBV5-8 to TRBJ1-1, with D possibly TRBD1 on 6 matching bases. The CDR3 runs to 15 residues. Trimming cost V 2 bases and J 4 bases, with 15 bases left between them. CDR1 SGHTS and CDR2 YDEGEE come from the germline V gene. The CDR3 DNA reads as TGTGCCAGCAGCTTCCCCACAGGGTTGGGCACTGAAGCTTTCTTT. Residues: CASSFPTGLGTEAFF.

This chain links TRBV7-2 with TRBJ1-1; possible D gene TRBD1, 5 bases. The CDR3 is made up of 12 amino acids. Germline CDR1 reads SGHTA; CDR2 reads FQGNSA. The V end lost 5 bases, the J end lost 12 bases, and 16 bases lay between the germline ends. The CDR3 DNA reads as TGTGCCAGCAGCGACGGGAGGGGTTTGTCTTTCTTT. Protein: CASSDGRGLSFF.